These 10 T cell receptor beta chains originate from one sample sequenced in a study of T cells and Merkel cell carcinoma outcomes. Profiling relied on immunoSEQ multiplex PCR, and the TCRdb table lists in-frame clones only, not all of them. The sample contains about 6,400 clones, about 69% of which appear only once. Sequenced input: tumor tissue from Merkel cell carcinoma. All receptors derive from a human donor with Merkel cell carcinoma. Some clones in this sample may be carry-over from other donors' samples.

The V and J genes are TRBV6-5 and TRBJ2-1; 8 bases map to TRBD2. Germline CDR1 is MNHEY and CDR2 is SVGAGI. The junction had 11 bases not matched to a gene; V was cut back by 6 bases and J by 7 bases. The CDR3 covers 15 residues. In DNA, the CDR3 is TGTGCCAGCAGACAGTCGGGGGGGATGGTAAATGAGCAGTTCTTC. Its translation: CASRQSGGMVNEQFF.

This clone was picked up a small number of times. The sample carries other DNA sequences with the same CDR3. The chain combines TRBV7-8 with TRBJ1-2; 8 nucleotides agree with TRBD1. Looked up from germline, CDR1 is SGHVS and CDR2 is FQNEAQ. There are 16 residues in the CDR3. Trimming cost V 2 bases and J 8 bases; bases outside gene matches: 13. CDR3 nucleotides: TGTGCCAGCAGCTTACGGGTCCCGGGACAGGACGGCGGCTACACCTTC. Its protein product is CASSLRVPGQDGGYTF.

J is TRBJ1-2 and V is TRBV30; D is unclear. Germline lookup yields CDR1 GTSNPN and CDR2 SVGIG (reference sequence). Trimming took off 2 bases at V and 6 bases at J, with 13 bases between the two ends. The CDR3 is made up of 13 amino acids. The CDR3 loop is CAWSLGLFDGYTF. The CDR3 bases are TGTGCCTGGAGTTTAGGACTCTTCGATGGCTACACCTTC.

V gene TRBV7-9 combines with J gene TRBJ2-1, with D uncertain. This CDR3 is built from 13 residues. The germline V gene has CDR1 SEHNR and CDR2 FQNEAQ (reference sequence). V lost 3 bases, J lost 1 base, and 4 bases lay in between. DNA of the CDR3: TGTGCCAGCAGCTTGGGTTCCTACAATGAGCAGTTCTTC. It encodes CASSLGSYNEQFF.

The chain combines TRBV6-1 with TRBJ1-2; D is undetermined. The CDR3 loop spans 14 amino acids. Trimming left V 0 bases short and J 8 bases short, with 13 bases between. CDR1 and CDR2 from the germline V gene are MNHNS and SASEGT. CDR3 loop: CASSEALSSGGYTF. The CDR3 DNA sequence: TGTGCCAGCAGTGAAGCGCTGAGCAGCGGAGGCTACACCTTC.

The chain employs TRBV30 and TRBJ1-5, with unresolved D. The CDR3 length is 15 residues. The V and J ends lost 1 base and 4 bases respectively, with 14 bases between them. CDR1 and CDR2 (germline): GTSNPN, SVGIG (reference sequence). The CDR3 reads CAWSGRGGPNQPQHF. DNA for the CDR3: TGTGCCTGGAGTGGAAGAGGAGGGCCTAATCAGCCCCAGCATTTT.

The CDR3 is CASSLSAGAPTDTQYF. DNA of the CDR3: TGTGCCAGCAGCTTATCGGCGGGAGCCCCAACAGATACGCAGTATTTT. The chain links TRBV7-9 to TRBJ2-3; 7 nucleotides agree with TRBD2. Germline V CDR1 and CDR2: SEHNR, FQNEAQ (reference sequence). The trim removed 2 bases at V and 3 bases at J, leaving 8 bases unmatched. This CDR3 is 16 amino acids long.

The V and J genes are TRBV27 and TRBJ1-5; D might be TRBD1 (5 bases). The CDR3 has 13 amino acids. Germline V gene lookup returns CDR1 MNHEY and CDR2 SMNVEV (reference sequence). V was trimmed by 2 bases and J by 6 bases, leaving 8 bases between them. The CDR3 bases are TGTGCCAGCAGTTTAATTGGGGGTCAGCCCCAGCATTTT. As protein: CASSLIGGQPQHF.

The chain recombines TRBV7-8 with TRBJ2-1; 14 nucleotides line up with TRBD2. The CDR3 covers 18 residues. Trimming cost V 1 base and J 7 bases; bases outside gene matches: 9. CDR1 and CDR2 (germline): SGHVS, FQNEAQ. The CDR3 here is CASSLVGLAGGPSNEQFF. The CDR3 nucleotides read TGTGCCAGCAGCTTAGTAGGACTAGCGGGAGGACCGTCGAATGAGCAGTTCTTC.

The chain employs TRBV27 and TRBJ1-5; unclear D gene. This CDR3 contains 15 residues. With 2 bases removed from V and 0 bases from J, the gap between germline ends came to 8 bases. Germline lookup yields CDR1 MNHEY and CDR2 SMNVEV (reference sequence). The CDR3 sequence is CASSLNTPSNQPQHF. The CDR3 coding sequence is TGTGCCAGCAGTTTAAACACCCCTAGCAATCAGCCCCAGCATTTT.